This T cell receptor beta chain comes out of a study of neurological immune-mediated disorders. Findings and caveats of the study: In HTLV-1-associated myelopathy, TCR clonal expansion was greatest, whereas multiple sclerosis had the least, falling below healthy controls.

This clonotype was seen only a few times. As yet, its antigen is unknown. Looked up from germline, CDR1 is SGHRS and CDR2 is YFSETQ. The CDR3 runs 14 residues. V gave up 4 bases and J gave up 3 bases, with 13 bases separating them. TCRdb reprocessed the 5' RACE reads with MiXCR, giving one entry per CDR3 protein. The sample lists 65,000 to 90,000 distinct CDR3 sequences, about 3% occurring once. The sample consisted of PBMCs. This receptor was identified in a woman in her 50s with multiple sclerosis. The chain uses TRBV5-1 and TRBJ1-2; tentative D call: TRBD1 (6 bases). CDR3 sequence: CASSRLGQDYGYTF. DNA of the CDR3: TGCGCCAGCAGCCGATTGGGACAAGACTATGGCTACACCTTC.